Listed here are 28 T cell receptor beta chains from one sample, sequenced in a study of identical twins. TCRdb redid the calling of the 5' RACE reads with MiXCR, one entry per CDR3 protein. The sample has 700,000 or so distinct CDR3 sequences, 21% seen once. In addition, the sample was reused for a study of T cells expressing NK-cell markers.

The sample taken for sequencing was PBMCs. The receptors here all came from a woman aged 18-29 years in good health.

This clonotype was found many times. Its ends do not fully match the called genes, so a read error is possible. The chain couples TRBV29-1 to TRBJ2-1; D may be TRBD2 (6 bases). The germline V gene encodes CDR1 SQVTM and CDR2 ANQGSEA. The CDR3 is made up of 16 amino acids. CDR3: CSVEGRRERTYNEQFF. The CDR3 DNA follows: TGCAGCGTGGAAGGGAGGCGGGAAAGAACCTACAATGAGCAGTTCTTC.

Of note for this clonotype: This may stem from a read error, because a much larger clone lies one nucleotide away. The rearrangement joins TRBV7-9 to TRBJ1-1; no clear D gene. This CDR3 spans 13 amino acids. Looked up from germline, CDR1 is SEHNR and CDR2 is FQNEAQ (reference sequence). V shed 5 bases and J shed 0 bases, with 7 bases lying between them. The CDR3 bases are TGTGCCAGCAGCATAGTTATGAACACTGAAGCTTTCTTT. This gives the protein CASSIVMNTEAFF.

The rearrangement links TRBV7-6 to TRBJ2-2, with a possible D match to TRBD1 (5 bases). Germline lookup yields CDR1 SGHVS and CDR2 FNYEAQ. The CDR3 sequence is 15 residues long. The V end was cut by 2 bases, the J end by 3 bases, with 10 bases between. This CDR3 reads CASSLLQEYTGELFF. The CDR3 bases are TGTGCCAGCAGCTTACTACAGGAATACACCGGGGAGCTGTTTTTT.

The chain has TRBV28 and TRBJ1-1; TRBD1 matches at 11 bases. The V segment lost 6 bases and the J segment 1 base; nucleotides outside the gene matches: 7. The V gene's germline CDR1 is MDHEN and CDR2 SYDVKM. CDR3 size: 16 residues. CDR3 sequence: CASSYPGQGGNTEAFF. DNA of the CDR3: TGTGCCAGCAGCTATCCGGGACAGGGGGGGAACACTGAAGCTTTCTTT. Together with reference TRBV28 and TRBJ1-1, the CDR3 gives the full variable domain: DVKVTQSSRYLVKRTGEKVFLECVQDMDHENMFWYRQDPGLGLRLIYFSYDVKMKEKGDIPEGYSVSREKKERFSLILESASTNQTSMYLCASSYPGQGGNTEAFFGQGTRLTVV.

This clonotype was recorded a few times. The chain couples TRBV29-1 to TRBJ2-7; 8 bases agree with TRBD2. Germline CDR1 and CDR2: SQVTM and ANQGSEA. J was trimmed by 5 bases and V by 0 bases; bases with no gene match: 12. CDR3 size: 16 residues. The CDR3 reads CSVEDRTSGVGDEQYF. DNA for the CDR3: TGCAGCGTTGAAGACCGTACTAGCGGAGTGGGAGACGAGCAGTACTTC.

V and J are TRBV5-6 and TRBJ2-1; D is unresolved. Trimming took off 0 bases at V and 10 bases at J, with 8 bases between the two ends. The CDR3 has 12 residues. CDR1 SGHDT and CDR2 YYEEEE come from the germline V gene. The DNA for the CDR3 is TGTGCCAGCAGCTTGGACGAGGCCGAGCAGTTCTTC. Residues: CASSLDEAEQFF.

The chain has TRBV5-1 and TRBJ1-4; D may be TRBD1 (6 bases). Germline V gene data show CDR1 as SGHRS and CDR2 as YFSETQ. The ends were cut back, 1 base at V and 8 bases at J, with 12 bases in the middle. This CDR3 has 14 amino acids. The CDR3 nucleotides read TGCGCCAGCAGCTTGAAACAGGGCGGCGAAAAACTGTTTTTT. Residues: CASSLKQGGEKLFF.

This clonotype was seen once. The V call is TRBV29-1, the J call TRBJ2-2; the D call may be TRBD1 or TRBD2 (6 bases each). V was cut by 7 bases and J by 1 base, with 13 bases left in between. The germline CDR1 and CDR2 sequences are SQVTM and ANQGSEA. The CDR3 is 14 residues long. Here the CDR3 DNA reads TGCAGCGGACGGGGGCAGGGGAACACCGGGGAGCTGTTTTTT. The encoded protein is CSGRGQGNTGELFF.

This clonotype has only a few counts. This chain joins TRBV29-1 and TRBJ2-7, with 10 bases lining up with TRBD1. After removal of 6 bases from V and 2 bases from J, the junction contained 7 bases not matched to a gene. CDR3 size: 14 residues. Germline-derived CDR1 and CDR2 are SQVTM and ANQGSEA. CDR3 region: CSVDKGTGAYEQYF. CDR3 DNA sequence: TGCAGCGTGGACAAAGGGACAGGGGCCTACGAGCAGTACTTC.

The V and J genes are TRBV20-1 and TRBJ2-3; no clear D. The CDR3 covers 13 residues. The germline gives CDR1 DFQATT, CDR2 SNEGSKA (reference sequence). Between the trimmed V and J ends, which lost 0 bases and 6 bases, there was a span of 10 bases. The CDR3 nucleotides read TGCAGTGCTAGAGAGTCCCGGCAGGATACGCAGTATTTT. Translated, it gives CSARESRQDTQYF.

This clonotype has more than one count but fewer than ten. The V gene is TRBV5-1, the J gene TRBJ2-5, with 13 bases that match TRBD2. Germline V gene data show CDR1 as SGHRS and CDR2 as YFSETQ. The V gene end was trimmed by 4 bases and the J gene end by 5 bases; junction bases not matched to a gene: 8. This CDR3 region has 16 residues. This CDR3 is CASSRTSGSSWETQYF. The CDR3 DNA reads TGCGCCAGCAGCAGGACTAGCGGGAGCTCGTGGGAGACCCAGTACTTC.

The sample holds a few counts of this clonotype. CDR3 DNA: TGTGCCAGCAAACAGGGATCTGGGGCCAACGTCCTGACTTTC. Translated, it gives CASKQGSGANVLTF. The rearrangement links TRBV4-2 to TRBJ2-6, with a tentative D call TRBD1 (6 bases). The CDR3 contains 14 residues. Trimming took 7 bases from V and 1 from J, leaving 8 bases between them. Germline-derived CDR1 and CDR2 are LGHNA and YNFKEQ.

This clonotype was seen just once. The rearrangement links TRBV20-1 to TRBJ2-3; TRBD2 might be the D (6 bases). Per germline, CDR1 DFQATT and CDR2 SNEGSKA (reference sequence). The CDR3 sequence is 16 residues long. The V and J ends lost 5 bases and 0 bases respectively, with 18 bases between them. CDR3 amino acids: CSADRIGGASTDTQYF. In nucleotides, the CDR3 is TGCAGTGCTGACCGAATCGGGGGAGCTAGCACAGATACGCAGTATTTT.

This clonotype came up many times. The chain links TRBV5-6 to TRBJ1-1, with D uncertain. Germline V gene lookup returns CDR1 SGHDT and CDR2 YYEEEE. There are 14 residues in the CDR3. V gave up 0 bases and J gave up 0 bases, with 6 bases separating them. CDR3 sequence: CASSLGALNTEAFF. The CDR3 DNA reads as TGTGCCAGCAGCTTGGGGGCCTTGAACACTGAAGCTTTCTTT.

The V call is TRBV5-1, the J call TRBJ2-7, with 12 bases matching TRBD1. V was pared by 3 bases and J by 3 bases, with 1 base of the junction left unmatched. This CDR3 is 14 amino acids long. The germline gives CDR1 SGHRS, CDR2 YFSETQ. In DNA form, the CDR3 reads TGCGCCAGCAGCTGGGACAGGGGGCACTACGAGCAGTACTTC. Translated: CASSWDRGHYEQYF.

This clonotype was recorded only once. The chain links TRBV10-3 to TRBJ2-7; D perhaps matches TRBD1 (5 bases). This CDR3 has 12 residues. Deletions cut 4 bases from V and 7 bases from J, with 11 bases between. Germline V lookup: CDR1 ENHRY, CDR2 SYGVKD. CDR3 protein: CAISGQTREQYF. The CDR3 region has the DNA TGTGCCATCAGTGGACAGACAAGGGAGCAGTACTTC.

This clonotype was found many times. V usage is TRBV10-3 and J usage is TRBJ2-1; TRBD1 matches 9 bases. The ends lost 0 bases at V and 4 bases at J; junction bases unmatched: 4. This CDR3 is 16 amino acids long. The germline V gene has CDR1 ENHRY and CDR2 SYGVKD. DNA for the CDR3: TGTGCCATCAGTGAGTCGACAGGGGGTGGATACAATGAGCAGTTCTTC. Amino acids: CAISESTGGGYNEQFF.

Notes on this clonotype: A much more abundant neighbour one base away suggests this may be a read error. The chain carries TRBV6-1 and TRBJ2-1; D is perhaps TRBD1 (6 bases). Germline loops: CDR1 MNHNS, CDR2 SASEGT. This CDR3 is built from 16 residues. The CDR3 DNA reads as TGTGCCAGCAGTCCAACCAGGGGATTACTCTACAATGGGCAGTTCTTC. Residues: CASSPTRGLLYNGQFF.

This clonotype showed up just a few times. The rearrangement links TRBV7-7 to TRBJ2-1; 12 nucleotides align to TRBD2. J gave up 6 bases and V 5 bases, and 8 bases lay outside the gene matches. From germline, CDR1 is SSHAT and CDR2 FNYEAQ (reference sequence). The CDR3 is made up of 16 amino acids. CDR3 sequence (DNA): TGTGCCAGCAGCCCCCCCGGGACTAGCGGGCCCAATGAGCAGTTCTTC. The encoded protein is CASSPPGTSGPNEQFF.

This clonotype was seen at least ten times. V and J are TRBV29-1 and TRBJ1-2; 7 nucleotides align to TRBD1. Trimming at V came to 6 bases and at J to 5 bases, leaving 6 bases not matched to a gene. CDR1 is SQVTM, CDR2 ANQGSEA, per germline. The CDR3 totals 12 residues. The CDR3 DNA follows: TGCAGCGTGGACCAGGGGGTGTATGGCTACACCTTC. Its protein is CSVDQGVYGYTF.

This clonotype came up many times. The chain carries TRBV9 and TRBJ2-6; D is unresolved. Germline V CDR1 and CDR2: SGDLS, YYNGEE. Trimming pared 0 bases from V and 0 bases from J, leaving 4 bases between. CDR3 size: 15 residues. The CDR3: CASSVAHSGANVLTF. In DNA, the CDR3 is TGTGCCAGCAGCGTAGCTCACTCTGGGGCCAACGTCCTGACTTTC.

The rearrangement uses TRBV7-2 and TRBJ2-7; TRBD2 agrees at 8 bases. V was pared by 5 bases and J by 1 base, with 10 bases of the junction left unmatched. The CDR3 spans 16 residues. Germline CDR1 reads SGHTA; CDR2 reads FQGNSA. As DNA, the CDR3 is TGTGCCAGCAGCCCTAGAACTAGCGGAACTTCCTACGAGCAGTACTTC. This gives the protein CASSPRTSGTSYEQYF.

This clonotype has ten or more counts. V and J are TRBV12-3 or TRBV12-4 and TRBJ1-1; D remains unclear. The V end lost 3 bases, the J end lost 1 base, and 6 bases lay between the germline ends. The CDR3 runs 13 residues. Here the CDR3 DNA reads TGTGCCAGCAGTTTGTTCGGGAACACTGAAGCTTTCTTT. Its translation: CASSLFGNTEAFF.

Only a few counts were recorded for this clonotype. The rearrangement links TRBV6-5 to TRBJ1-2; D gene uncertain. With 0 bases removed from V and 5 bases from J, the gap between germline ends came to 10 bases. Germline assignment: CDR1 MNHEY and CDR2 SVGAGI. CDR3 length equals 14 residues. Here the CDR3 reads CASSYSSGPYGYTF. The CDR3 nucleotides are TGTGCCAGCAGTTACTCGAGCGGACCTTATGGCTACACCTTC.

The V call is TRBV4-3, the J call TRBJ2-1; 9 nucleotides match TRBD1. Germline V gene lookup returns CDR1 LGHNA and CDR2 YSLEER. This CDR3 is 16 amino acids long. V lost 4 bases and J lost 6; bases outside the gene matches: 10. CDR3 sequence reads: CASSRVPGQGPNEQFF. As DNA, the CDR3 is TGCGCCAGCAGCCGGGTGCCGGGACAGGGCCCCAATGAGCAGTTCTTC.

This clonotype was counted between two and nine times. Here the CDR3 DNA reads TGTGCCAGCTCCACGCAGGCGAACACTGAAGCTTTCTTT. It codes for CASSTQANTEAFF. The chain uses TRBV5-5 and TRBJ1-1; no firm D call. The germline CDR1 and CDR2 sequences are SGHKS and YYEKEE (reference sequence). The CDR3 consists of 13 residues. V was cut by 7 bases and J by 1 base, with 11 bases left in between.

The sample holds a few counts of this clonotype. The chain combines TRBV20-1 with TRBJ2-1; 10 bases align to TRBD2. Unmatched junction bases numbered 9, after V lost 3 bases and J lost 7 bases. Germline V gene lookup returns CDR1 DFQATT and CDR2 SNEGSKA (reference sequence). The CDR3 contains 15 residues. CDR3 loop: CSASPLAGEVNEQFF. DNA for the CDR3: TGCAGTGCTAGTCCCCTAGCGGGGGAAGTAAATGAGCAGTTCTTC.

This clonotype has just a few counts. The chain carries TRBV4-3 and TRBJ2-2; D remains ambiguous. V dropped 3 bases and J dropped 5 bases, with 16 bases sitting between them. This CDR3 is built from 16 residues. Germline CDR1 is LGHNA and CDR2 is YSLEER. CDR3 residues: CASSQDAWGSTGELFF. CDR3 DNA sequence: TGCGCCAGCAGCCAGGACGCTTGGGGTTCTACCGGGGAGCTGTTTTTT.